This T cell receptor (beta chain) was identified in a study of shared clonotypes between healthy human individuals. The germline CDR1 and CDR2 sequences are SGDLS and YYNGEE. The CDR3 consists of 16 residues. V shed 5 bases and J 5 bases; nucleotides not matched to a gene: 12. Sequencing was performed with immunoSEQ multiplex PCR; in TCRdb, only in-frame clones are kept and a portion is missing. The sample consists of about 1 million clones, about 75% of them appearing once. The source of this sequence is a man aged 18 to 29 in good health. This sequence joins TRBV9 and TRBJ2-5; 10 bases are a match to TRBD2. Material: memory CD4+ T cells sorted from blood. Subset defined: CD45RA-negative fraction. CDR3 amino acids: CASSPSGSTSGETQYF. The CDR3 nucleotides read TGTGCCAGCAGTCCTAGCGGGAGCACCTCCGGGGAGACCCAGTACTTC.